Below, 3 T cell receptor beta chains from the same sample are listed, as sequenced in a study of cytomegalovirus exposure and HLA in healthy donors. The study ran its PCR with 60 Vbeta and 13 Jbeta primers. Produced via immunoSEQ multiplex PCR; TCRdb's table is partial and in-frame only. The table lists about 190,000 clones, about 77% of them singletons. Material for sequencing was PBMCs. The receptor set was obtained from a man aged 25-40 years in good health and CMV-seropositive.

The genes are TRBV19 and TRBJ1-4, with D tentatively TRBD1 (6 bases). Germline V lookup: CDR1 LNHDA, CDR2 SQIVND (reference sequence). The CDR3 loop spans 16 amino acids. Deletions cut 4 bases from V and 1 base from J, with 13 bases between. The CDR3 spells CASSTSPQGTNEKLFF. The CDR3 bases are TGTGCCAGTAGTACCTCACCACAGGGAACTAATGAAAAACTGTTTTTT.

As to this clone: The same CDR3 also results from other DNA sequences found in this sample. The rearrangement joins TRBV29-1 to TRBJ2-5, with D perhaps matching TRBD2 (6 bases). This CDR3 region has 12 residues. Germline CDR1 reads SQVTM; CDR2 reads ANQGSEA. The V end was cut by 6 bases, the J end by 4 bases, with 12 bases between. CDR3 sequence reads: CSVGGLGETQYF. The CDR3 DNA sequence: TGCAGCGTGGGGGGACTGGGAGAGACCCAGTACTTC.

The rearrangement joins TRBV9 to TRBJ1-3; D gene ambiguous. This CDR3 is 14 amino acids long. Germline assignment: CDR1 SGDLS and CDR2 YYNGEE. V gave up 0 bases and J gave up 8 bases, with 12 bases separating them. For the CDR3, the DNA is TGTGCCAGCAGCGTAGGCAGGCTGGAGGACACCATATATTTT. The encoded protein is CASSVGRLEDTIYF.